Listed here is a single T cell receptor beta chain. The antigen is unknown. These data belong to a study of T cell repertoires in cytomegalovirus infection. There are 14 residues in the CDR3. V was clipped by 8 bases and J by 3 bases; unmatched bases: 5. Germline V CDR1 and CDR2: MNHEY, SVGEGT. One entry per CDR3 protein results from TCRdb running MiXCR on the reads. The sample consists of 640,000 or so distinct CDR3 sequences, around 32% of them appearing once. Sequencing used cultured PBMCs, obtained from culture after CMV antigen stimulation. The TCR sequence derives from a human donor in good health (CMV status not recorded). Some clones in this sample may be carry-over from other donors' samples. The chain combines TRBV6-2 or TRBV6-3 with TRBJ2-3; TRBD2 matches at 10 bases. As DNA, the CDR3 is TGTGCCAGCGCCCTAGCGGGAGAGACAGATACGCAGTATTTT. Amino acids: CASALAGETDTQYF.